One and the same sample provided the 18 T cell receptor beta chains below, sequenced in a study of T cells in Graves' hyperthyroidism and ophthalmopathy (dated 2019 in TCRdb). Library construction relied on multiplex PCR. Instrument on record: Illumina HiSeq 2000. The TCR beta CDR3 regions were amplified from RNA transcripts. The first round of RT-PCR for the TCR CDR3 was performed with the HTBI primer set and the Qiagen OneStep RT-PCR kit. TCRdb's own reprocessing of the public reads used fastp at Q25 and MiXCR and kept productive beta chains. Each CDR3 protein appears once, grouped with its most common genes and DNA. The sample table contains roughly 550,000 distinct CDR3 sequences; only one count was recorded for roughly 15% of them. The ten largest clones capture about 31% of the sample. The sequenced material came from blood. The receptors were gathered from a woman younger than 45 with Graves' ophthalmopathy.

As regards this clonotype: This may arise from a read error, as a much more abundant clone is one base away. The chain employs TRBV7-2 and TRBJ2-3; 11 bases map to TRBD2. The CDR3 spans 17 residues. V gave up 4 bases and J gave up 3 bases; unmatched junction bases: 9. The germline V gene has CDR1 SGHTA and CDR2 FQGNSA. The CDR3 reads CASSSSLAGGRTDTQYF. For the CDR3, the DNA is TGTGCCAGCAGCTCCTCATTAGCGGGGGGGAGGACAGATACGCAGTATTTT.

This clonotype was seen ten or more times. The V gene is TRBV18, the J gene TRBJ1-2; TRBD1 is a possible D gene (6 bases). The germline gives CDR1 KGHSH, CDR2 LQKENI. Trimming removed 0 bases from V and 4 bases from J, with 6 bases in between. CDR3 length: 13 amino acids. CDR3 in amino acids: CASSPPDSYGYTF. The CDR3 DNA follows: TGTGCCAGCTCACCACCGGACAGCTATGGCTACACCTTC.

Only a few counts were recorded for this clonotype. V usage is TRBV4-3 and J usage is TRBJ2-1; 9 nucleotides match TRBD2. Per the germline V gene, CDR1 is LGHNA and CDR2 is YSLEER. Unmatched junction bases numbered 6, after V lost 0 bases and J lost 9 bases. The CDR3 runs 15 residues. CDR3 in amino acids: CASSQDPGREGEQFF. In DNA form, the CDR3 reads TGCGCCAGCAGCCAAGATCCCGGGCGGGAGGGTGAGCAGTTCTTC.

The gene calls are TRBV20-1 and TRBJ2-5; 8 nucleotides line up with TRBD2. With V trimmed by 0 bases and J by 4 bases, 10 bases remained unmatched. This CDR3 is built from 16 residues. The germline V gene encodes CDR1 DFQATT and CDR2 SNEGSKA (reference sequence). CDR3 DNA sequence: TGCAGTGCTAGAGACACCCAAGCGGGAGTACGAGAGACCCAGTACTTC. It yields the protein CSARDTQAGVRETQYF.

Only a few counts were recorded for this clonotype. The chain links TRBV29-1 to TRBJ2-5, with D perhaps being TRBD1 or TRBD2 (5 bases each). Trimming cost V 7 bases and J 7 bases, with 19 bases left between them. The CDR3 covers 13 residues. CDR1 and CDR2 (germline): SQVTM, ANQGSEA. CDR3 protein: CSASRGAGRTQYF. In nucleotides, the CDR3 is TGCAGCGCTAGTCGGGGCGCCGGCCGGACCCAGTACTTC.

Details on this clonotype: This may arise from a read error, as a much more abundant clone is one base away. The chain carries TRBV7-3 and TRBJ2-1, with a tentative D call TRBD2 (6 bases). CDR3 length equals 13 residues. The V gene's germline CDR1 is SGHTA and CDR2 FQGTGA. The CDR3 reads CAGSFGTYNEQFF. As DNA, the CDR3 is TGTGCCGGCAGCTTCGGGACTTACAATGAGCAGTTCTTC.

This clonotype was picked up many times. The chain couples TRBV7-2 to TRBJ2-3; a possible D gene is TRBD2 (6 bases). The CDR3 contains 14 residues. Deletions cut 5 bases from V and 5 bases from J, with 14 bases between. Germline CDR1 SGHTA, CDR2 FQGNSA. For the CDR3, the DNA is TGTGCCAGCAGCCCCCCGGGACTGGTAGATACGCAGTATTTT. Encoded protein: CASSPPGLVDTQYF.

This rearrangement joins TRBV7-2 to TRBJ2-4, with D possibly being TRBD1 or TRBD2 (5 bases each). The V end lost 1 base, the J end lost 0 bases, and 10 bases lay between the germline ends. The V gene's germline CDR1 is SGHTA and CDR2 FQGNSA. The CDR3 runs 16 residues. CDR3: CASSLGGSLAKNIQYF. CDR3 nucleotide sequence: TGTGCCAGCAGCTTAGGGGGGTCTCTAGCCAAAAACATTCAGTACTTC.

V usage is TRBV19 and J usage is TRBJ2-3; D uncertain. The V end lost 1 base, the J end lost 7 bases, and 3 bases lay between the germline ends. This CDR3 has 11 amino acids. Per germline, CDR1 LNHDA and CDR2 SQIVND (reference sequence). CDR3: CASSIAHTQYF. The CDR3 DNA is TGTGCCAGTAGTATAGCCCATACGCAGTATTTT.

This clonotype was observed a few times. J is TRBJ1-3 and V is TRBV5-6; 8 bases are a match to TRBD1. This CDR3 is built from 14 residues. The ends lost 4 bases at V and 4 bases at J; junction bases unmatched: 4. Germline CDR1 and CDR2: SGHDT and YYEEEE. In DNA, the CDR3 is TGTGCCAGCAGCAAGACAGGGGTAGGAAACACCATATATTTT. This encodes CASSKTGVGNTIYF.

In nucleotides, the CDR3 is TGTGCCGGCAACATGGGGTCCTATGGCTACACCTTC. This translates into CAGNMGSYGYTF. V usage is TRBV12-3 or TRBV12-4 and J usage is TRBJ1-2; D gene unclear. The CDR3 sequence is 12 residues long. The V end was cut by 11 bases, the J end by 4 bases, with 14 bases between.

This clonotype was seen a few times. The V call is TRBV27, the J call TRBJ2-7; 9 bases align to TRBD1. The CDR3 spans 16 residues. With 5 bases clipped from V and 6 bases from J, the junction kept 14 bases outside the gene matches. From germline, CDR1 is MNHEY and CDR2 SMNVEV (reference sequence). CDR3 bases: TGTGCCAGCAGTCTCACCCCAACGGGACAGGGAGGCGAGCAGTACTTC. Protein sequence: CASSLTPTGQGGEQYF.

This clonotype turned up a few times. The J gene is TRBJ1-3, the V gene TRBV28; a possible D gene is TRBD1 (5 bases). The V end was cut by 10 bases, the J end by 5 bases, with 12 bases between. This CDR3 has 12 amino acids. CDR1 and CDR2 (germline): MDHEN, SYDVKM. CDR3 region: CAIGGFRNTIYF. The CDR3 nucleotides are TGTGCCATCGGGGGGTTCCGAAACACCATATATTTT.

At least ten counts were recorded for this clonotype. The rearrangement joins TRBV20-1 to TRBJ2-1; TRBD2 agrees at 8 bases. With 3 bases clipped from V and 11 bases from J, the junction kept 9 bases outside the gene matches. The CDR3 totals 13 residues. CDR1 is DFQATT, CDR2 SNEGSKA, per germline (reference sequence). The CDR3 DNA reads as TGCAGTGCTAGTTGGCTAGCGGGTGAGAAGCAGTTCTTC. Translation: CSASWLAGEKQFF.

The rearrangement uses TRBV5-1 and TRBJ2-1; D gene unclear. The germline V gene has CDR1 SGHRS and CDR2 YFSETQ. V lost 4 bases, J lost 7 bases, and 15 bases lay in between. The CDR3 sequence is 14 residues long. The CDR3 region is CASSPSGAPNEQFF. CDR3 nucleotide sequence: TGCGCCAGCAGCCCTTCCGGTGCCCCGAATGAGCAGTTCTTC.

The table lists this clonotype with a few counts. A junction end diverges from the germline sequence, so it may reflect a read error. J is TRBJ2-1 and V is TRBV30, with D possibly matching TRBD2 (6 bases). From germline, CDR1 is GTSNPN and CDR2 SVGIG (reference sequence). The CDR3 sequence is 13 residues long. The CDR3 protein is CAWSVVGRHEQSF. DNA of the CDR3: TGTGCCTGGAGTGTAGTCGGGAGACATGAGCAGTCCTTC.

At least ten counts were recorded for this clonotype. The V and J genes are TRBV12-3 or TRBV12-4 and TRBJ2-3; D might be TRBD2 (6 bases). The CDR3 length is 14 residues. V was cut by 5 bases and J by 6 bases, with 15 bases left in between. CDR3 DNA: TGTGCCAGCAGTGGCGGGGCAGGGATTGATACGCAGTATTTT. This codes for CASSGGAGIDTQYF.

This sequence joins TRBV6-1 and TRBJ2-7; possibly TRBD1 or TRBD2 for D (5 bases each). Germline V gives CDR1 MNHNS, CDR2 SASEGT. The CDR3 spans 15 residues. V lost 6 bases and J 3 bases, leaving 18 bases between the germline ends. The CDR3 reads CASRTVGVGVYEQYF. The CDR3 nucleotides are TGTGCCAGCAGAACCGTGGGGGTAGGAGTCTACGAGCAGTACTTC.